These T cell receptor beta chains were read from a single sample in a study of cytomegalovirus exposure and HLA in healthy donors. Using immunoSEQ multiplex PCR, the repertoire was profiled, and TCRdb retains in-frame clones only, with some absent. The table for this sample gives under 75,000 clones. The sample was PBMCs. Source of these receptors: a female donor in good health and CMV-seropositive. CDR3s include the opening cysteine and the closing phenylalanine or tryptophan.

CASSEGFSGNTIYF	TRBV25-1
CASGIQGYGYTF	TRBV28
CAISEPSGAYEQYF	TRBV10-3
CASSSPSSASYEQYF	TRBV6-5
CASSPHRQSSYEQYF	TRBV4-1
CASSPPMGGRAGEQYF	TRBV18
CASSLGLRGAPGGYTF	TRBV5-6
CASSKGLGNEQFF	TRBV19
CASRTGQGAIGYTF	TRBV28
CASSGDSQFF	TRBV4-2
CASSLYIGGAGDTQYF	TRBV5-1
CASSWGDQPQHF	TRBV6-1
CATSREGDRTFF	TRBV15
CSVEGQGTGYTF	TRBV29-1
CASSKSRGDTQYF	TRBV27
CASRTFYGTGRTEAFF	TRBV27
CASSEAGQGAIYEQYF	TRBV6-1
CASSGGQAFYGYTF	TRBV7-9
CASSTPGGRDYGYTF	TRBV5-4
CASSLGQGEAFF	TRBV28
CASSVSPTGVGFYEQYF	TRBV7-2
CASSPPGYNEQFF	TRBV7-9
CAWITQGAFGEGGYTF	TRBV30
CATSISASLETQYF	TRBV15
CASRRQGDYGYTF	TRBV28
CASSRGLAGGGADTQYF	TRBV13
CASSQGQGATDTQYF	TRBV11-2
CASSYYDSGGNSPLHF	TRBV6-6
CASSPGTGDGANVLTF	TRBV28
CASSPPMRNTEAFF	TRBV27
CASSYGTSGTDNEQFF	TRBV4-3
CASSQVTRGQDTEAFF	TRBV4-1
CASSSWTGSTYEQYF	TRBV5-1
CASSESIGGSYNEQFF	TRBV10-1
CASSELTGAAPETEAFF	TRBV5-1